This T cell receptor beta chain is from a study of CD8+ T cells in alopecia areata. Across the study: Those patients who were treated received oral tofacitinib, which was given at 5 to 10 mg twice daily for moderate-to-severe alopecia areata. Study-level findings and limits: While tofacitinib was given, many expanded lesional clones persisted in scalp and blood. Because one nonresponder was included, the link of baseline CD8+ expansion to response is considered uncertain. Clonality in the scalp and expanded CD8+ clones ranked among the top 100 were significantly decreased by tofacitinib.

After isolation, RNA underwent reverse transcription to generate cDNA as the sequencing template. TCRdb's table, derived via immunoSEQ multiplex PCR, lists solely in-frame clones and lacks some. The table shows around 270,000 clones, with roughly 60% occurring only once. The table lists this clone with a few counts. Its antigen is currently unknown. Treatment in this sample: oral pan-JAK inhibitor, 5-10 mg twice daily. Sequencing was performed on CD4+ T cells sorted from blood, taken at week 24, from a patient treated with tofacitinib. The origin of this receptor is a human donor with alopecia areata.

In DNA, the CDR3 is TGTGCGACGGGGGGTTTCGAGACCCAGTACTTC. Protein sequence: CATGGFETQYF. The V and J genes are TRBV7-8 and TRBJ2-5; 7 nucleotides agree with TRBD2. In germline, CDR1 is SGHVS, CDR2 FQNEAQ. The CDR3 loop spans 11 amino acids.